The 27 T cell receptor beta chains reported below all come from one sample, sequenced in a study of T cell repertoires in cytomegalovirus infection (dated by TCRdb to the late 2010s). The sequencing machine was an Illumina HiSeq 1500. Through fastp at Q25 and MiXCR, TCRdb rebuilt clones from the public reads, retaining in-frame beta chains. One record per CDR3 amino acid sequence lists the most common genes and DNA. The sample data list some 390,000 distinct CDR3 sequences, and around a sixth of these were observed just once. Jointly, the top ten make up 8.7% of the sample. Sequenced sample: PBMCs. Receptor source: a human donor in good health (CMV status not recorded). Some clones in this sample may be carry-over from other donors' samples.

V and J are TRBV7-2 and TRBJ2-7; no reliable D call. The CDR3 runs to 14 residues. CDR1 is SGHTA, CDR2 FQGNSA, per germline. Trimming cost V 3 bases and J 3 bases, with 12 bases left between them. CDR3 DNA sequence: TGTGCCAGCAGCTTCTCGGAAGCCAACTACGAGCAGTACTTC. It codes for CASSFSEANYEQYF.

This rearrangement joins TRBV15 to TRBJ1-2, with a possible D match to TRBD1 (5 bases). Trimming stripped 7 bases from V and 4 bases from J, with 16 bases between. The CDR3 consists of 14 residues. Germline assignment: CDR1 LNHNV and CDR2 YYDKDF (reference sequence). The CDR3 protein is CATTQTTAFYGYTF. Written as DNA, the CDR3 is TGTGCCACCACTCAAACGACAGCCTTCTATGGCTACACCTTC.

This clonotype was observed many times. V and J are TRBV5-1 and TRBJ1-1, with 7 bases lining up with TRBD1. The ends lost 0 bases at V and 4 bases at J; junction bases unmatched: 6. The CDR3 is made up of 15 amino acids. The germline V gene has CDR1 SGHRS and CDR2 YFSETQ. The CDR3 DNA is TGCGCCAGCAGCTTGGTTGGCAGGGGGGGCACTGAAGCTTTCTTT. It yields the protein CASSLVGRGGTEAFF.

This clonotype was seen a handful of times. The chain carries TRBV5-6 and TRBJ2-1; 12 nucleotides match TRBD1. The CDR3 spans 15 residues. Looked up from germline, CDR1 is SGHDT and CDR2 is YYEEEE. The ends lost 3 bases at V and 10 bases at J; junction bases unmatched: 8. DNA for the CDR3: TGTGCCAGCAGCTCACCGGGACAGGGGGCCAACGAGCAGTTCTTC. This encodes CASSSPGQGANEQFF.

This clonotype was found many times. V and J are TRBV7-2 and TRBJ2-2, with D unclear. The germline V and J ends were trimmed by 3 bases and 3 bases, with 8 bases remaining between them. In germline, CDR1 is SGHTA, CDR2 FQGNSA. This CDR3 comprises 14 residues. CDR3 in amino acids: CASSFGLYTGELFF. CDR3 in DNA: TGTGCCAGCAGCTTCGGGCTCTACACCGGGGAGCTGTTTTTT.

Many counts were recorded for this clonotype. The gene calls are TRBV24-1 and TRBJ2-1, with 8 nucleotides matching TRBD2. CDR3 size: 16 residues. V shed 2 bases, J shed 8 bases, and the junction held 10 bases outside the gene matches. Germline V gene data show CDR1 as KGHDR and CDR2 as SFDVKD. The CDR3 bases are TGTGCCACCAGTGATTGGACTAGCTCAAATGGAGATGAGCAGTTCTTC. Its translation: CATSDWTSSNGDEQFF.

This clonotype has a handful of counts. The chain links TRBV19 to TRBJ1-5, with 8 bases matching TRBD1. The junction had 11 bases not matched to a gene; V was cut back by 6 bases and J by 4 bases. Germline loops: CDR1 LNHDA, CDR2 SQIVND (reference sequence). The CDR3 consists of 16 residues. The CDR3 protein is CASRKTGARINQPQHF. The CDR3 nucleotides read TGTGCCAGTAGAAAGACAGGGGCTCGGATTAATCAGCCCCAGCATTTT.

The genes are TRBV7-9 and TRBJ1-2; D remains unclear. Germline CDR1 reads SEHNR; CDR2 reads FQNEAQ (reference sequence). This CDR3 is 13 amino acids long. V lost 5 bases and J 6 bases, leaving 13 bases between the germline ends. CDR3 nucleotide sequence: TGTGCCAGCAGCCGGGAGGAGGGAGATGGCTACACCTTC. This encodes CASSREEGDGYTF.

V gene TRBV20-1 combines with J gene TRBJ1-1; 8 nucleotides match TRBD1. CDR3 length: 13 amino acids. Germline assignment: CDR1 DFQATT and CDR2 SNEGSKA (reference sequence). V was pared by 6 bases and J by 5 bases, with 8 bases of the junction left unmatched. CDR3 in amino acids: CSAGYRGRTEAFF. Here the CDR3 DNA reads TGCAGTGCCGGCTACAGGGGGAGGACTGAAGCTTTCTTT.

The sample holds many counts of this clonotype. The CDR3 spells CASSRLPVGLTTSGIPYEQYF. In nucleotides, the CDR3 is TGTGCCAGCAGCCGTCTCCCCGTTGGGCTGACTACTAGCGGGATCCCCTACGAGCAGTACTTC. The genes are TRBV7-8 and TRBJ2-7, with 10 bases that match TRBD2. The J segment lost 2 bases and the V segment lost 5 bases, leaving 24 bases of the junction unmatched. CDR1 is SGHVS and CDR2 is FQNEAQ in the germline V gene. The CDR3 is 21 amino acids.

This clonotype was counted only a few times. The chain combines TRBV11-2 with TRBJ2-1; D remains unclear. The V end lost 6 bases, the J end lost 2 bases, and 17 bases lay between the germline ends. CDR3 length: 16 residues. Germline CDR1 reads SGHAT; CDR2 reads FQNNGV. The CDR3 spells CASSSQTAVAYNEQFF. The CDR3 nucleotides read TGTGCCAGCAGTTCCCAAACGGCGGTTGCCTACAATGAGCAGTTCTTC.

This clonotype was counted at least ten times. The gene calls are TRBV7-6 and TRBJ2-7; D might be TRBD2 (6 bases). CDR1 and CDR2 (germline): SGHVS, FNYEAQ. The CDR3 runs 15 residues. Trimming removed 1 base at V and 6 bases at J, with 16 bases between. CDR3 sequence: CASSLDSGRSGEQYF. The CDR3 DNA reads TGTGCCAGCAGCTTAGATTCTGGGAGGTCGGGCGAGCAGTACTTC. Drawing the rest from reference TRBV7-6 and TRBJ2-7, the complete variable domain is GAGVSQSPRYKVTKRGQDVALRCDPISGHVSLYWYRQALGQGPEFLTYFNYEAQQDKSGLPNDRFSAERPEGSISTLTIQRTEQRDSAMYRCASSLDSGRSGEQYFGPGTRLTVT.

This clonotype was counted many times. The gene calls are TRBV7-6 and TRBJ1-2, with D uncertain. V was cut by 5 bases and J by 4 bases, with 14 bases left in between. Germline-derived CDR1 and CDR2 are SGHVS and FNYEAQ. The CDR3 contains 14 residues. The CDR3 DNA follows: TGTGCCAGCAGCGAAAACCCCAGCGGCTATGGCTACACCTTC. The encoded protein is CASSENPSGYGYTF.

This clonotype showed up many times. The chain carries TRBV12-5 and TRBJ2-1; D unresolved. The CDR3 length is 12 residues. Trimming stripped 8 bases from V and 0 bases from J, with 5 bases between. Germline CDR1 reads LGHNT; CDR2 reads FRNRAP. CDR3 DNA sequence: TGTGCTAGTTTCTTCTCCTACAATGAGCAGTTCTTC. Translation: CASFFSYNEQFF.

Ten or more counts support this clonotype. CDR3 region: CASSLRGQYNEQFF. In DNA form, the CDR3 reads TGTGCCAGCAGCTTAAGAGGCCAGTACAATGAGCAGTTCTTC. This chain connects TRBV7-9 to TRBJ2-1; no clear D. CDR3 length: 14 residues. The V end lost 2 bases, the J end lost 4 bases, and 9 bases lay between the germline ends. Per germline, CDR1 SEHNR and CDR2 FQNEAQ (reference sequence).

The CDR3 DNA is TGTGCCAGCAGCTCTGAGCGGGAGGGCTACAATGAGCAGTTCTTC. It specifies CASSSEREGYNEQFF. The chain carries TRBV7-7 and TRBJ2-1; 10 bases are shared with TRBD2. With V trimmed by 4 bases and J by 3 bases, 3 bases remained unmatched. This CDR3 spans 15 amino acids. The germline V gene encodes CDR1 SSHAT and CDR2 FNYEAQ (reference sequence).

The chain is built from TRBV11-2 and TRBJ2-3, with a tentative D call TRBD1 (5 bases). V gave up 2 bases and J gave up 10 bases, with 16 bases separating them. The CDR3 spans 14 residues. Per the germline V gene, CDR1 is SGHAT and CDR2 is FQNNGV. The CDR3: CASSLRIRQPPQYF. The CDR3 coding sequence is TGTGCCAGCAGCTTAAGGATCAGACAGCCTCCGCAGTATTTT.

The chain has TRBV12-3 or TRBV12-4 and TRBJ2-7; 7 positions match TRBD1. With V trimmed by 5 bases and J by 2 bases, 6 bases remained unmatched. The CDR3 has 14 residues. The chain's CDR3 is CASSPGTAPYEQYF. The CDR3 DNA is TGTGCCAGCAGTCCCGGGACAGCCCCCTACGAGCAGTACTTC.

This clonotype turned up a few times. V usage is TRBV10-3 and J usage is TRBJ2-1, with a weak D call TRBD2 (6 bases). Per the germline V gene, CDR1 is ENHRY and CDR2 is SYGVKD. The CDR3 covers 16 residues. Trimming took 0 bases from V and 0 from J, leaving 9 bases between them. The CDR3: CAISESRGGSYNEQFF. As DNA, the CDR3 is TGTGCCATCAGTGAGTCGAGGGGAGGCTCCTACAATGAGCAGTTCTTC.

This clonotype was seen at least ten times. This rearrangement joins TRBV2 to TRBJ2-1, with 8 nucleotides matching TRBD2. After removal of 1 base from V and 8 bases from J, the junction contained 1 base not matched to a gene. From germline, CDR1 is SNHLY and CDR2 FYNNEI. The CDR3 runs to 13 residues. The CDR3 protein is CASSEGTSYEQFF. The CDR3 DNA is TGTGCCAGCAGTGAAGGGACTAGCTATGAGCAGTTCTTC.

This clonotype was recorded at least ten times. The V gene is TRBV12-3 or TRBV12-4, the J gene TRBJ2-5; 11 bases match TRBD2. The V segment lost 5 bases and the J segment 4 bases; nucleotides outside the gene matches: 3. This CDR3 is built from 14 residues. The CDR3 nucleotides are TGTGCCAGCAGTCATACTAGCGGGAGAGAGACCCAGTACTTC. Its translation: CASSHTSGRETQYF.

This clonotype was observed at least ten times. The chain is built from TRBV7-4 and TRBJ2-5; 10 bases map to TRBD2. Germline V lookup: CDR1 SGHVT, CDR2 SQSDAQ. This CDR3 is 17 amino acids long. The V and J ends lost 3 bases and 4 bases, in that order; junction bases with no gene match: 11. The DNA for the CDR3 is TGTGCCAGCAGCTTCGTCTGCGGAGCGGGAGGGCGAGAGACCCAGTACTTC. It is translated as CASSFVCGAGGRETQYF.

This clonotype has a handful of counts. This chain connects TRBV7-9 to TRBJ2-7; TRBD2 agrees at 8 bases. CDR3 length: 15 amino acids. Germline V gene data show CDR1 as SEHNR and CDR2 as FQNEAQ (reference sequence). Losses at the gene ends were 3 bases for V and 5 bases for J; bases not matched to a gene: 9. CDR3 sequence (DNA): TGTGCCAGCAGCTTTTCCGCGGGAGGTAACCACGAGCAGTACTTC. Its translation is CASSFSAGGNHEQYF. Full variable domain (rest looked up from reference TRBV7-9 and TRBJ2-7): DTGVSQNPRHKITKRGQNVTFRCDPISEHNRLYWYRQTLGQGPEFLTYFQNEAQLEKSRLLSDRFSAERPKGSFSTLEIQRTEQGDSAMYLCASSFSAGGNHEQYFGPGTRLTVT.

This clonotype was detected only a few times. The chain links TRBV27 to TRBJ1-5; D is possibly TRBD1 (6 bases). Trimming stripped 6 bases from V and 3 bases from J, with 12 bases between. Germline-derived CDR1 and CDR2 are MNHEY and SMNVEV (reference sequence). CDR3 length: 14 amino acids. CDR3 sequence reads: CASRDTGNNQPQHF. CDR3 sequence (DNA): TGTGCCAGCAGGGATACAGGGAACAATCAGCCCCAGCATTTT.

The J gene is TRBJ1-2, the V gene TRBV29-1; D perhaps matches TRBD1 (5 bases). The CDR3 covers 13 residues. V was shortened by 8 bases and J by 6 bases, with 19 bases between the two germline ends. The germline CDR1 and CDR2 sequences are SQVTM and ANQGSEA. The CDR3 loop is CSIYDGRDDGYTF. The CDR3 DNA reads as TGCAGCATCTACGATGGCAGGGATGATGGCTACACCTTC.

In regard to this clonotype: Just one base apart from a much larger clone, this may be a read error. The CDR3 carries no conserved terminal phenylalanine or tryptophan, so it likely arises from a read error. J is TRBJ2-3 and V is TRBV10-3; 7 nucleotides line up with TRBD2. Trimming at V came to 1 base and at J to 2 bases, leaving 9 bases not matched to a gene. The germline CDR1 and CDR2 sequences are ENHRY and SYGVKD. The CDR3 totals 17 residues. The CDR3 loop is CAISEFPGLPSTDTQYL. In DNA, the CDR3 is TGTGCCATCAGTGAGTTTCCGGGACTACCCTCCACAGATACGCAGTATCTT.

The chain employs TRBV10-3 and TRBJ2-7; D not certain. The CDR3 spans 13 residues. The V end lost 11 bases, the J end lost 7 bases, and 21 bases lay between the germline ends. Germline V gene data show CDR1 as ENHRY and CDR2 as SYGVKD. CDR3 protein: CAHQEHYLREQYF. As DNA, the CDR3 is TGTGCCCATCAAGAGCACTACCTTAGGGAGCAGTACTTC.